A selection of T cell receptor beta chains follows, all from one sample in a study of blood T cell repertoires in COVID-19. Sequenced by immunoSEQ multiplex PCR; TCRdb stores in-frame clones only, minus some. Of roughly 120,000 clones listed, about 80% are singletons. The sample comprised peripheral blood. The receptor source for this set is a man between 65 and 79 years old with active or convalescent COVID-19. CDR3s include the opening cysteine and the closing phenylalanine or tryptophan. Fields, in order: V gene, clone size, D gene, J gene, CDR3 protein, CDR3 DNA. A D gene is named only where the DNA matches it firmly. Size is stated for part of the rows, as once, few or many counts, or as a class when the clone is expanded.

v_gene: TRBV12-3/TRBV12-4
abundance: -
d_gene: -
j_gene: TRBJ1-4
CDR3aa: CASSSGNNEKLFF
CDR3nt: TGTGCCAGCAGTTCGGGGAATAATGAAAAACTGTTTTTT

v_gene: TRBV5-4
abundance: -
d_gene: -
j_gene: TRBJ1-2
CDR3aa: CASSFVGGNYGYTF
CDR3nt: TGTGCCAGCAGCTTTGTTGGGGGCAACTATGGCTACACCTTC

v_gene: TRBV6-2/TRBV6-3
abundance: -
d_gene: -
j_gene: TRBJ2-2
CDR3aa: CASSRDSGAGELFF
CDR3nt: TGTGCCAGCAGTCGGGACTCCGGGGCCGGGGAGCTGTTTTTT

v_gene: TRBV11-3
abundance: -
d_gene: -
j_gene: TRBJ2-6
CDR3aa: CASSPTASGANVLTF
CDR3nt: TGTGCCAGCAGCCCGACAGCGTCTGGGGCCAACGTCCTGACTTTC

v_gene: TRBV11-2
abundance: -
d_gene: -
j_gene: TRBJ1-1
CDR3aa: CASSSGRGTLVETEAFF
CDR3nt: TGTGCCAGCAGCTCAGGGAGGGGGACCCTGGTCGAAACTGAAGCTTTCTTT

v_gene: TRBV6-5
abundance: -
d_gene: -
j_gene: TRBJ1-1
CDR3aa: CASSYRTGEAFF
CDR3nt: TGTGCCAGCAGTTATCGTACAGGGGAAGCTTTCTTT

v_gene: TRBV19
abundance: -
d_gene: TRBD2
j_gene: TRBJ2-1
CDR3aa: CASTIAGAGGLGEQFF
CDR3nt: TGTGCCAGTACCATAGCTGGCGCGGGGGGGTTGGGTGAGCAGTTCTTC

v_gene: TRBV4-1
abundance: -
d_gene: -
j_gene: TRBJ1-4
CDR3aa: CASSPTELRVEKLFF
CDR3nt: TGCGCCAGCAGCCCAACCGAACTCCGAGTTGAAAAACTGTTTTTT

v_gene: TRBV5-8
abundance: -
d_gene: -
j_gene: TRBJ1-2
CDR3aa: CASSLVSQAINYGYTF
CDR3nt: TGTGCCAGCAGCTTGGTCTCCCAGGCGATTAACTATGGCTACACCTTC

v_gene: TRBV21-1
abundance: -
d_gene: -
j_gene: TRBJ1-4
CDR3aa: CASSRRRGRNEKLFF
CDR3nt: TGTGCCAGCAGCAGGAGGAGGGGGCGGAATGAAAAACTGTTTTTT

v_gene: TRBV2
abundance: few
d_gene: TRBD1
j_gene: TRBJ2-5
CDR3aa: CASDRARGETQYF
CDR3nt: TGTGCCAGCGACAGGGCAAGGGGGGAGACCCAGTACTTC

v_gene: TRBV7-6
abundance: -
d_gene: -
j_gene: TRBJ2-7
CDR3aa: CASSRTSRSSYEQYF
CDR3nt: TGTGCCAGCAGCCGCACTAGCCGGAGCTCCTACGAGCAGTACTTC

v_gene: TRBV7-2
abundance: -
d_gene: -
j_gene: TRBJ1-4
CDR3aa: CASSTISTTNEKLFF
CDR3nt: TGTGCCAGCAGCACCATTAGCACAACTAATGAAAAACTGTTTTTT

v_gene: TRBV5-1
abundance: -
d_gene: TRBD2
j_gene: TRBJ2-7
CDR3aa: CASSSQTGLAPHEQYF
CDR3nt: TGCGCCAGCAGCTCCCAAACGGGACTAGCCCCCCACGAGCAGTACTTC

v_gene: TRBV2
abundance: few
d_gene: -
j_gene: TRBJ2-3
CDR3aa: CASSVGTQSTDTQYF
CDR3nt: TGTGCCAGCAGTGTAGGGACTCAGAGCACAGATACGCAGTATTTT

v_gene: TRBV30
abundance: -
d_gene: -
j_gene: TRBJ2-1
CDR3aa: CAWSAGATYNEQFF
CDR3nt: TGTGCCTGGAGCGCAGGGGCCACCTACAATGAGCAGTTCTTC

v_gene: TRBV5-4
abundance: once
d_gene: -
j_gene: TRBJ1-1
CDR3aa: CASSPGGQGGTEAFF
CDR3nt: TGTGCCAGCAGCCCGGGTGGTCAGGGAGGCACTGAAGCTTTCTTT

v_gene: TRBV27
abundance: -
d_gene: TRBD1
j_gene: TRBJ1-5
CDR3aa: CASSLGLRTGDNQPQHF
CDR3nt: TGTGCCAGCAGTTTAGGTCTGCGGACAGGGGACAATCAGCCCCAGCATTTT